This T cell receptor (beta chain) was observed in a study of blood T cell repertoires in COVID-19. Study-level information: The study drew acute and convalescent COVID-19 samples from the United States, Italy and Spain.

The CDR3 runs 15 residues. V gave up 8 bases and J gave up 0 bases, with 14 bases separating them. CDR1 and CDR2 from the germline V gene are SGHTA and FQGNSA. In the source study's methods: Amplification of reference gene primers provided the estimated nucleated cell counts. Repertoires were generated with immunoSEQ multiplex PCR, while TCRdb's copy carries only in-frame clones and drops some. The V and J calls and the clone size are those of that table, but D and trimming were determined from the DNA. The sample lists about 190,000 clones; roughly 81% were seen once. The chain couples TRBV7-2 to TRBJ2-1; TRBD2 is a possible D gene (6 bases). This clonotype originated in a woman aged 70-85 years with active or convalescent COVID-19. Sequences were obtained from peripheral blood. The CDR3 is CASGAGISSYNEQFF. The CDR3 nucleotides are TGTGCCAGCGGGGCGGGGATTAGCTCCTACAATGAGCAGTTCTTC.